Given below is one T cell receptor (beta chain) in context. This specimen belongs to a study of blood T cell repertoires in COVID-19. On the study more broadly: The origin of the acute and convalescent COVID-19 samples was the United States, Italy and Spain. The analysed material was cDNA or gDNA that came from T cells, B-cell-depleted T cells, or PBMCs.

Per the authors' pipeline: Estimated nucleated cell counts came from reference gene primer amplification. Profiling relied on immunoSEQ multiplex PCR, and the TCRdb table lists in-frame clones only, not all of them. The DNA gave D and trimming, while V, J and clone size come from that table. Here the sample spans 350,000 to 450,000 clones, around 87% being singletons. It was during active infection that Seattle patients were enrolled and then longitudinally followed. The CDR3 has 14 amino acids. CDR1 is SGHRS, CDR2 YFSETQ, per germline. Unmatched junction bases numbered 8, after V lost 4 bases and J lost 7 bases.

The receptor's source is a woman aged 55-70 years with COVID-19, enrolled during active disease. Sequencing was performed on peripheral blood. This sequence joins TRBV5-1 and TRBJ1-5; 7 bases line up with TRBD1. The CDR3 loop is CASSITGEEQPQHF. CDR3 sequence (DNA): TGCGCCAGCAGCATCACAGGGGAGGAACAGCCCCAGCATTTT.